Here is one TCR beta chain with its context. V was clipped by 9 bases and J by 3 bases; unmatched bases: 9. Looked up from germline, CDR1 is WNHNN and CDR2 is SYGVQD (reference sequence). CDR3 size: 14 residues. This sample is drawn from a study of shared clonotypes between healthy human individuals. Genomic DNA per cell subset filled all wells of several immunoSEQ plates. Method: immunoSEQ multiplex PCR; TCRdb's copy keeps in-frame clones and lacks some. Among some 1,600,000 clones listed, roughly 98% were seen once. This sequence joins TRBV10-1 and TRBJ2-7; 9 bases line up with TRBD1. Sequenced: naive CD4+ T cells sorted from blood. Subset indicated: CD45RA+ positively selected. This TCR was recovered from a young man in good health. CDR3 sequence: CASYGTGLLYEQYF. In nucleotides, the CDR3 is TGCGCCAGTTACGGGACAGGGCTTCTCTACGAGCAGTACTTC.